These 31 T cell receptor beta chains were sequenced from one sample in a study of lymphopenia after photon versus proton radiotherapy. Profiled with immunoSEQ multiplex PCR; TCRdb holds only in-frame clones, not every one. The profile shows 65,000 to 75,000 clones, about 87% of them singletons. The sequences come from peripheral blood, collected from a patient treated with proton-based radiotherapy. The source of these receptors is a man older than 75 with esophageal cancer.

The chain is built from TRBV21-1 and TRBJ2-7; the tabulated D call, TRBD1, remains unverified against the DNA. TRBV21-1 is flagged as a pseudogene. The CDR3 is 16 residues long. The CDR3, as DNA: TGTGCCAGCAGCAAGGCGGGACAGGTCTGGCGGGACGAGCAGTACTTC. Its protein is CASSKAGQVWRDEQYF.

In its sample, this clone was seen once. The gene calls are TRBV9 and TRBJ2-3; D might be TRBD1 (6 bases). The CDR3 spans 16 residues. Germline CDR1 is SGDLS and CDR2 is YYNGEE. V was cut by 0 bases and J by 1 base, with 12 bases left in between. The CDR3 region has the DNA TGTGCCAGCAGCGTAGGAGGGGGAGATGGCACAGATACGCAGTATTTT. This codes for CASSVGGGDGTDTQYF.

The CDR3 region has the DNA TGTGCCAGCAGCTATGGCAGGGAGTGGAATGAGCAGTTCTTC. Protein: CASSYGREWNEQFF. The V call is TRBV5-6, the J call TRBJ2-1; D is tentatively TRBD1 or TRBD2 (5 bases each). The CDR3 consists of 14 residues. Germline lookup yields CDR1 SGHDT and CDR2 YYEEEE. V gave up 3 bases and J gave up 7 bases, with 14 bases separating them.

The chain is built from TRBV30 and TRBJ1-1, with D hard to call. Germline lookup yields CDR1 GTSNPN and CDR2 SVGIG (reference sequence). There are 11 residues in the CDR3. V lost 1 base and J 7 bases, leaving 7 bases between the germline ends. CDR3 nucleotide sequence: TGTGCCTGGAGTGGGCAGTTTGAAGCTTTCTTT. Translated, it gives CAWSGQFEAFF.

The chain uses TRBV27 and TRBJ2-1; 7 bases are a match to TRBD2. The CDR3 is 15 amino acids. Germline V lookup: CDR1 MNHEY, CDR2 SMNVEV (reference sequence). Unmatched junction bases numbered 8, after V lost 4 bases and J lost 5 bases. The CDR3 DNA sequence: TGTGCCAGCAGTTCCAGGACTAGTCTCGACAATGAGCAGTTCTTC. It is translated as CASSSRTSLDNEQFF.

By share, this clone ranks as medium-sized. The chain recombines TRBV19 with TRBJ1-1; D unresolved. This CDR3 has 14 residues. Trimming cost V 3 bases and J 0 bases, with 8 bases left between them. Looked up from germline, CDR1 is LNHDA and CDR2 is SQIVND (reference sequence). The CDR3 sequence is CASSIPAVNTEAFF. The CDR3 DNA follows: TGTGCCAGTAGTATCCCGGCAGTGAACACTGAAGCTTTCTTT.

This chain joins TRBV7-8 and TRBJ2-3; D remains unclear. The CDR3 consists of 16 residues. The V and J ends lost 4 bases and 1 base respectively, with 15 bases between them. The germline V gene has CDR1 SGHVS and CDR2 FQNEAQ. CDR3 in amino acids: CASSSNYLRGTDTQYF. CDR3 bases: TGTGCCAGCAGCTCCAATTACCTAAGGGGCACAGATACGCAGTATTTT.

The V and J genes are TRBV12-5 and TRBJ2-1; a possible D gene is TRBD1 (8 bases). V was pared by 5 bases and J by 7 bases, with 18 bases between. Germline CDR1 and CDR2: LGHNT and FRNRAP. The CDR3 runs 15 residues. The CDR3 is CASGRTLQGGNEQFF. CDR3 sequence (DNA): TGTGCTAGTGGTCGAACCCTACAGGGGGGGAATGAGCAGTTCTTC.

This clone was observed a single time. The chain combines TRBV4-3 with TRBJ2-4; 10 bases are shared with TRBD2. The CDR3 length is 16 residues. V was pared by 4 bases and J by 1 base, with 4 bases of the junction left unmatched. Germline V gives CDR1 LGHNA, CDR2 YSLEER. The CDR3 loop is CASSPSSGSAKNIQYF. CDR3 DNA sequence: TGCGCCAGCAGCCCTTCTAGCGGGAGCGCCAAAAACATTCAGTACTTC.

A note on this clone: Other DNA sequences in the same sample also yield this CDR3. In DNA form, the CDR3 reads TGTGCCAGCAGCTTCAGCTCTGGAAACACCATATATTTT. Translated: CASSFSSGNTIYF. This sequence joins TRBV5-6 and TRBJ1-3; the D is unclear. The CDR3 is 13 amino acids. The V and J ends lost 2 bases and 0 bases respectively, with 3 bases between them. CDR1 is SGHDT, CDR2 YYEEEE, per germline.

This chain uses TRBV5-8 with TRBJ2-1; no clear D. The CDR3 is 12 amino acids. The germline V and J ends were trimmed by 4 bases and 14 bases, with 16 bases remaining between them. From germline, CDR1 is SGHTS and CDR2 YDEGEE. The CDR3 loop reads CASSPRRVREFF. CDR3 nucleotide sequence: TGTGCCAGCAGCCCTCGCCGGGTACGAGAGTTCTTC.

The CDR3 reads CASSRQRTRDTDTQYF. Here the CDR3 DNA reads TGTGCCAGCAGCCGACAGAGGACTAGAGATACAGATACGCAGTATTTT. The J gene is TRBJ2-3, the V gene TRBV11-2; 7 bases are a match to TRBD2. The CDR3 length is 16 residues. Germline CDR1 reads SGHAT; CDR2 reads FQNNGV. J lost 3 bases, V lost 5 bases, and 11 bases had no gene match. Variable domain in full (rest from reference TRBV11-2 and TRBJ2-3): EAGVAQSPRYKIIEKRQSVAFWCNPISGHATLYWYQQILGQGPKLLIQFQNNGVVDDSQLPKDRFSAERLKGVDSTLKIQPAKLEDSAVYLCASSRQRTRDTDTQYFGPGTRLTVL.

The J gene is TRBJ1-3, the V gene TRBV27; D unclear. V was shortened by 8 bases and J by 3 bases, with 5 bases between the two germline ends. CDR3 length: 11 amino acids. Germline V lookup: CDR1 MNHEY, CDR2 SMNVEV (reference sequence). This CDR3 reads CASGIGNTIYF. Written as DNA, the CDR3 is TGTGCCAGCGGGATTGGAAACACCATATATTTT.

V usage is TRBV9 and J usage is TRBJ2-3; the D gene is possibly TRBD2 (6 bases). CDR3 size: 16 residues. From germline, CDR1 is SGDLS and CDR2 YYNGEE. The V end lost 3 bases, the J end lost 2 bases, and 16 bases lay between the germline ends. CDR3 sequence reads: CASSGERVEVTDTQYF. The CDR3 region has the DNA TGTGCCAGCAGCGGAGAGCGGGTTGAAGTCACAGATACGCAGTATTTT.

The chain uses TRBV10-3 and TRBJ2-1, with D perhaps matching TRBD1 (6 bases). Germline-derived CDR1 and CDR2 are ENHRY and SYGVKD. CDR3 length equals 15 residues. The V end lost 4 bases, the J end lost 5 bases, and 15 bases lay between the germline ends. CDR3 in amino acids: CAISVRQEENNEQFF. The DNA of the CDR3 is TGTGCCATCAGTGTGCGACAGGAAGAGAACAATGAGCAGTTCTTC.

This clone was counted a few times. This chain connects TRBV7-2 to TRBJ1-6; no definite D call. V gave up 3 bases and J gave up 7 bases, with 4 bases separating them. This CDR3 has 12 residues. From germline, CDR1 is SGHTA and CDR2 FQGNSA. This CDR3 is CASSFFNSPLHF. The CDR3 region has the DNA TGTGCCAGCAGCTTTTTCAATTCACCCCTCCACTTT.

The genes are TRBV6-5 and TRBJ2-4, with D possibly TRBD1 on 6 matching bases. The CDR3 has 15 residues. The germline V gene has CDR1 MNHEY and CDR2 SVGAGI. V was shortened by 7 bases and J by 1 base, with 14 bases between the two germline ends. This CDR3 is CASTLQGGAKNIQYF. CDR3 DNA sequence: TGTGCCAGCACACTACAGGGTGGTGCCAAAAACATTCAGTACTTC.

The chain carries TRBV18 and TRBJ2-2; D may match TRBD1 or TRBD2 (5 bases each). Germline CDR1 reads KGHSH; CDR2 reads LQKENI. The CDR3 covers 20 residues. V lost 0 bases, J lost 6 bases, and 26 bases lay in between. The CDR3 region is CASSPPIRDYGGAYAGELFF. The DNA for the CDR3 is TGTGCCAGCTCACCACCGATCAGGGATTATGGGGGAGCCTATGCCGGGGAGCTGTTTTTT.

This clone was recorded a few times. The chain recombines TRBV6-1 with TRBJ2-7; 10 bases are a match to TRBD2. Germline CDR1 reads MNHNS; CDR2 reads SASEGT. V lost 5 bases, J lost 9 bases, and 10 bases stayed unmatched. The CDR3 is 14 amino acids. The CDR3 is CASSYTSGAGRQYF. The CDR3 DNA reads as TGTGCCAGCAGTTATACTAGCGGGGCAGGCCGGCAGTACTTC.

The V call is TRBV29-1, the J call TRBJ1-2, with D maybe TRBD1 (6 bases). Trimming removed 3 bases at V and 4 bases at J, with 18 bases between. Germline-derived CDR1 and CDR2 are SQVTM and ANQGSEA. The CDR3 loop spans 15 amino acids. The CDR3 region is CSVDDGGASSYGYTF. In DNA form, the CDR3 reads TGCAGCGTTGACGACGGGGGCGCATCTTCCTATGGCTACACCTTC.

The J gene is TRBJ1-2, the V gene TRBV7-2, with 10 bases aligning to TRBD1. Germline lookup yields CDR1 SGHTA and CDR2 FQGNSA. The V segment lost 5 bases and the J segment 6 bases; nucleotides outside the gene matches: 3. The CDR3 consists of 13 residues. In nucleotides, the CDR3 is TGTGCCAGCAGCCCGGACAGGGGGGATGGCTACACCTTC. Its translation: CASSPDRGDGYTF.

This clone turned up a few times. The chain combines TRBV6-1 with TRBJ2-7; 10 positions agree with TRBD2. The CDR3 has 15 amino acids. Germline lookup yields CDR1 MNHNS and CDR2 SASEGT. V shed 3 bases, J shed 4 bases, and the junction held 6 bases outside the gene matches. CDR3 in DNA: TGTGCCAGCAGTGACCGTACTAGCGGGGTTTACGAGCAGTACTTC. Translated, it gives CASSDRTSGVYEQYF.

This rearrangement joins TRBV7-2 to TRBJ1-4; D is undetermined. CDR3 length equals 14 residues. V lost 2 bases, J lost 7 bases, and 11 bases lay in between. CDR1 and CDR2 (germline): SGHTA, FQGNSA. CDR3 in DNA: TGTGCCAGCAGCTTACTCCCAGAATTTGAAAAACTGTTTTTT. Amino acids: CASSLLPEFEKLFF. The entire variable domain, with the rest obtained from reference TRBV7-2 and TRBJ1-4, is as follows: GAGVSQSPSNKVTEKGKDVELRCDPISGHTALYWYRQSLGQGLEFLIYFQGNSAPDKSGLPSDRFSAERTGGSVSTLTIQRTQQEDSAVYLCASSLLPEFEKLFFGSGTQLSVL.

CDR3 in DNA: TGTGCCAGCAGCTTTGGGACAGGGGGTTACCAGTACTTC. Encoded protein: CASSFGTGGYQYF. The rearrangement joins TRBV11-1 to TRBJ2-5, with TRBD1 identical over 11 bases. There are 13 residues in the CDR3. From germline, CDR1 is SGHAT and CDR2 FQDESV (reference sequence). The V and J ends lost 3 bases and 10 bases, in that order; junction bases with no gene match: 4.

The V gene is TRBV4-1, the J gene TRBJ2-3; TRBD1 matches 10 bases. This CDR3 comprises 16 residues. The V segment lost 3 bases and the J segment 4 bases; nucleotides outside the gene matches: 7. Germline V gives CDR1 MGHRA, CDR2 YSYEKL. The CDR3 protein is CASSHPGQGFPDTQYF. The CDR3 DNA follows: TGCGCCAGCAGCCACCCGGGACAGGGGTTTCCAGATACGCAGTATTTT.

V is TRBV7-8 and J is TRBJ1-1, with 7 bases aligning to TRBD1. The J segment lost 3 bases and the V segment lost 5 bases, leaving 3 bases of the junction unmatched. This CDR3 is built from 13 residues. Germline CDR1 is SGHVS and CDR2 is FQNEAQ. This CDR3 reads CASSPGGDTEAFF. As DNA, the CDR3 is TGTGCCAGCAGCCCAGGGGGTGACACTGAAGCTTTCTTT. Full variable domain (remainder filled in from reference TRBV7-8 and TRBJ1-1): GAGVSQSPRYKVAKRGQDVALRCDPISGHVSLFWYQQALGQGPEFLTYFQNEAQLDKSGLPSDRFFAERPEGSVSTLKIQRTQQEDSAVYLCASSPGGDTEAFFGQGTRLTVV.

V and J are TRBV7-2 and TRBJ2-3, with D perhaps being TRBD1 or TRBD2 (5 bases each). Germline V lookup: CDR1 SGHTA, CDR2 FQGNSA. With 5 bases removed from V and 6 bases from J, the gap between germline ends came to 15 bases. The CDR3 has 14 amino acids. CDR3 region: CASSPGPSADTQYF. In DNA, the CDR3 is TGTGCCAGCAGCCCGGGACCAAGTGCCGATACGCAGTATTTT.

The chain employs TRBV18 and TRBJ1-1; 8 bases match TRBD1. The V gene's germline CDR1 is KGHSH and CDR2 LQKENI. CDR3 length equals 15 residues. The V and J ends lost 4 bases and 1 base, in that order; junction bases with no gene match: 5. The CDR3: CASSLGQGTNTEAFF. The CDR3 region has the DNA TGTGCCAGCTCACTAGGACAGGGTACGAACACTGAAGCTTTCTTT.

The J gene is TRBJ2-3, the V gene TRBV15; TRBD2 matches 7 bases. CDR3 length equals 14 residues. The germline CDR1 and CDR2 sequences are LNHNV and YYDKDF (reference sequence). V trimming: 5 bases; J trimming: 6 bases; junction bases outside the gene matches: 8. The CDR3 nucleotides are TGTGCCACCAGCGCGAGGACTAGTGTGGATACGCAGTATTTT. Translating it yields CATSARTSVDTQYF.

The chain links TRBV7-8 to TRBJ2-7, with 7 bases fitting TRBD1. Germline loops: CDR1 SGHVS, CDR2 FQNEAQ. There are 15 residues in the CDR3. J lost 4 bases, V lost 8 bases, and 14 bases had no gene match. Here the CDR3 DNA reads TGTGCCAGCCTCCGGCGCGACAGGGTGGGGTACGAGCAGTACTTC. Residues: CASLRRDRVGYEQYF.

The V and J genes are TRBV6-5 and TRBJ2-7, with D possibly being TRBD1 (6 bases). This CDR3 comprises 15 residues. V gave up 2 bases and J gave up 2 bases, with 13 bases separating them. CDR1 is MNHEY, CDR2 SVGAGI, per germline. CDR3 amino acids: CASSYETGPTYEQYF. In DNA form, the CDR3 reads TGTGCCAGCAGTTACGAGACAGGTCCGACCTACGAGCAGTACTTC.